Each of the 14 T cell receptor beta chains below was sequenced from the same sample in a study of shared T cell receptors in the human thymus. Measured with immunoSEQ multiplex PCR; TCRdb has only the in-frame clones, and not every one. The table lists some 640,000 clones, around 87% of them singletons. The same data also contributed to another study, on human thymus T cells.

The material sequenced was thymocytes. The receptor source for this set is a boy in the first two years of life with a congenital heart defect.

This rearrangement joins TRBV28 to TRBJ1-2; 7 nucleotides agree with TRBD1. The CDR3 spans 17 residues. CDR1 MDHEN and CDR2 SYDVKM come from the germline V gene. After removal of 5 bases from V and 3 bases from J, the junction contained 15 bases not matched to a gene. In DNA form, the CDR3 reads TGTGCCAGCAGTGCAGTCCCGACAGGGAGAGTTGACTATGGCTACACCTTC. Translation: CASSAVPTGRVDYGYTF.

The J gene is TRBJ1-2, the V gene TRBV6-5, with 8 nucleotides matching TRBD1. The ends lost 4 bases at V and 4 bases at J; junction bases unmatched: 8. This CDR3 is 15 amino acids long. From germline, CDR1 is MNHEY and CDR2 SVGAGI. CDR3 sequence: CASSSGQVGGYGYTF. Here the CDR3 DNA reads TGTGCCAGCAGTTCGGGACAGGTGGGGGGCTATGGCTACACCTTC.

The chain links TRBV4-3 to TRBJ1-2; D ambiguous. The CDR3 has 18 amino acids. Germline CDR1 LGHNA, CDR2 YSLEER. Deletions cut 2 bases from V and 6 bases from J, with 25 bases between. This CDR3 reads CASSQKSGSREQRDGYTF. CDR3 sequence (DNA): TGCGCCAGCAGCCAAAAAAGTGGGTCCCGGGAGCAAAGGGATGGCTACACCTTC.

The chain joins TRBV4-1 to TRBJ1-5; D not certain. Germline V lookup: CDR1 MGHRA, CDR2 YSYEKL. The CDR3 spans 14 residues. V lost 4 bases, J lost 6 bases, and 13 bases lay in between. The CDR3 sequence: CASSLAEVSQPQHF. The CDR3 nucleotides read TGCGCCAGCAGCCTAGCAGAGGTCAGTCAGCCCCAGCATTTT.

The CDR3 nucleotides read TGCAGCGTTGAATTGGAGGGGACAGACAATGAGCAGTTCTTC. Translating it yields CSVELEGTDNEQFF. The chain links TRBV29-1 to TRBJ2-1; D is perhaps TRBD1 (7 bases). The ends were cut back, 2 bases at V and 5 bases at J, with 13 bases in the middle. Germline V CDR1 and CDR2: SQVTM, ANQGSEA. The CDR3 spans 14 residues.

This clone was counted once. The rearrangement uses TRBV27 and TRBJ2-2; perhaps TRBD2 as D (5 bases). CDR1 MNHEY and CDR2 SMNVEV come from the germline V gene (reference sequence). V was clipped by 5 bases and J by 5 bases, with 15 bases between them. The CDR3 extends over 15 amino acids. The CDR3 DNA reads TGTGCCAGCAGTCCAATCACTAGTGGGACCGGGGAGCTGTTTTTT. Residues: CASSPITSGTGELFF.

The chain recombines TRBV15 with TRBJ2-1; 8 bases line up with TRBD1. Germline loops: CDR1 LNHNV, CDR2 YYDKDF (reference sequence). Germline trimming cut 0 bases from V and 5 bases from J; bases unmatched to any gene: 6. This CDR3 comprises 16 residues. Written as DNA, the CDR3 is TGTGCCACCAGCAGAGACCGACAGGGGTTGAACAATGAGCAGTTCTTC. Protein: CATSRDRQGLNNEQFF.

This rearrangement joins TRBV30 to TRBJ1-1; D possibly corresponds to TRBD1 (5 bases). Germline loops: CDR1 GTSNPN, CDR2 SVGIG (reference sequence). The CDR3 covers 15 residues. Deletions cut 5 bases from V and 4 bases from J, with 20 bases between. DNA for the CDR3: TGTGCCTGGGGGGTTTTGGCAGGGCTTGCCACTGAAGCTTTCTTT. Its translation is CAWGVLAGLATEAFF.

This chain uses TRBV7-8 with TRBJ2-2; 8 bases are shared with TRBD1. The junction had 4 bases not matched to a gene; V was cut back by 1 base and J by 3 bases. Germline V gene sequence: CDR1 SGHVS, CDR2 FQNEAQ. The CDR3 runs to 16 residues. CDR3 amino acids: CASSLGAGGHTGELFF. The DNA of the CDR3 is TGTGCCAGCAGCTTAGGTGCAGGGGGCCACACCGGGGAGCTGTTTTTT.

The chain links TRBV4-1 to TRBJ1-1; D is possibly TRBD1 (6 bases). This CDR3 has 18 residues. Trimming took off 0 bases at V and 1 base at J, with 18 bases between the two ends. Germline V gene data show CDR1 as MGHRA and CDR2 as YSYEKL. CDR3 nucleotides: TGCGCCAGCAGCCAAGAGGCGCGCCCGGGACACCCGAACACTGAAGCTTTCTTT. This gives the protein CASSQEARPGHPNTEAFF.

The chain couples TRBV10-2 to TRBJ2-7; TRBD1 matches at 7 bases. Unmatched junction bases numbered 6, after V lost 4 bases and J lost 0 bases. CDR1 WSHSY and CDR2 SAAADI come from the germline V gene. The CDR3 is 15 residues long. The CDR3 protein is CASSGGTESSYEQYF. In nucleotides, the CDR3 is TGCGCCAGCAGTGGGGGGACAGAGAGCTCCTACGAGCAGTACTTC.

V and J are TRBV11-2 and TRBJ2-2; D is perhaps TRBD1 (6 bases). The ends were cut back, 1 base at V and 4 bases at J, with 19 bases in the middle. From germline, CDR1 is SGHAT and CDR2 FQNNGV. CDR3 length: 18 residues. The chain's CDR3 is CASSLVSTARGVTGELFF. The CDR3 DNA sequence: TGTGCCAGCAGCTTAGTGTCGACGGCCAGGGGTGTCACCGGGGAGCTGTTTTTT. Complete variable domain (other parts from reference TRBV11-2 and TRBJ2-2): EAGVAQSPRYKIIEKRQSVAFWCNPISGHATLYWYQQILGQGPKLLIQFQNNGVVDDSQLPKDRFSAERLKGVDSTLKIQPAKLEDSAVYLCASSLVSTARGVTGELFFGEGSRLTVL.

This chain uses TRBV7-2 with TRBJ2-7; 12 nucleotides agree with TRBD2. V was clipped by 5 bases and J by 4 bases; unmatched bases: 6. Germline values: CDR1 SGHTA, CDR2 FQGNSA. The CDR3 loop spans 15 amino acids. The CDR3 is CASSHEGLAGYEQYF. In DNA, the CDR3 is TGTGCCAGCAGCCACGAGGGACTAGCGGGTTACGAGCAGTACTTC.

Only one count was recorded for this clone. The gene calls are TRBV9 and TRBJ2-7; 8 bases agree with TRBD2. Looked up from germline, CDR1 is SGDLS and CDR2 is YYNGEE. V gave up 2 bases and J gave up 2 bases; unmatched junction bases: 3. This CDR3 is built from 14 residues. Written as DNA, the CDR3 is TGTGCCAGCAGCGTCGGGGGGGCGGCCTACGAGCAGTACTTC. This gives the protein CASSVGGAAYEQYF.